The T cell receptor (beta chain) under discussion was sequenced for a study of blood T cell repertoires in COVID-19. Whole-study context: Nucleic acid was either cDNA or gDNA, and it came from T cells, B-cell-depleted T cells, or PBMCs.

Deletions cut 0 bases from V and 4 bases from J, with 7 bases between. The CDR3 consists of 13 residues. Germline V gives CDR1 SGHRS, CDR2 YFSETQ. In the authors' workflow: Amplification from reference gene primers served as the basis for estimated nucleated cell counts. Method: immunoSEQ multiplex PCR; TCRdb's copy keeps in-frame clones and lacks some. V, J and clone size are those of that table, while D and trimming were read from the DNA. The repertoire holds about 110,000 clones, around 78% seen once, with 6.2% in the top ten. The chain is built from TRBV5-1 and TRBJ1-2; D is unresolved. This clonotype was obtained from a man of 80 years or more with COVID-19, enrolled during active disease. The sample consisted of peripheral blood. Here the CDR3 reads CASSLVGVYGYTF. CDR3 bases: TGCGCCAGCAGCTTGGTCGGGGTCTATGGCTACACCTTC.